This TCR beta chain comes out of a study of T cells in Graves' hyperthyroidism and ophthalmopathy. CDR1 is SGHDT and CDR2 is YYEEEE in the germline V gene. Trimming took 1 base from V and 1 from J, leaving 2 bases between them. The CDR3 is 12 amino acids. From RNA transcripts, TCR beta CDR3 regions were amplified. Carried out on the TCR CDR3, a first-round RT-PCR used the HTBI primer set. TCRdb processed the multiplex PCR reads anew with MiXCR; each CDR3 protein has one entry. The sample lists about 210,000 distinct CDR3 sequences, about 15% occurring once. Uncontrolled infection, other autoimmune disease, pregnancy or lactation led to exclusion. Fresh peripheral blood, 10 ml, yielded the PBMCs.

The specimen was blood. This sequence was found in a man aged 50-60 years with Graves' hyperthyroidism. This rearrangement joins TRBV5-6 to TRBJ1-2; D is ambiguous. This CDR3 is CASSLFNYGYTF. In DNA, the CDR3 is TGTGCCAGCAGCTTGTTTAACTATGGCTACACCTTC.